This TCR beta chain was identified during a study of T cell repertoires in cytomegalovirus infection. In the case of this clonotype: Its antigen is not identified.

CDR1 and CDR2 from the germline V gene are ENHRY and SYGVKD. The CDR3 extends over 16 amino acids. V was trimmed by 3 bases and J by 3 bases, leaving 17 bases between them. TCRdb reanalysed the reads using MiXCR and keeps one entry per CDR3 protein. This table holds 900,000 to 950,000 distinct CDR3 sequences, roughly a third found once. The sequences come from cultured CD8+ T cells from PBMCs, collected from culture after CMV antigen stimulation. The chain has TRBV10-3 and TRBJ1-2; D is possibly TRBD1 (5 bases). The receptor's source is a human donor in good health (CMV status not recorded). Some clones in this sample may be carry-over from other donors' samples. The CDR3: CAISDPGEGTYYGYTF. CDR3 DNA: TGTGCCATCAGTGACCCGGGGGAGGGGACTTACTATGGCTACACCTTC.